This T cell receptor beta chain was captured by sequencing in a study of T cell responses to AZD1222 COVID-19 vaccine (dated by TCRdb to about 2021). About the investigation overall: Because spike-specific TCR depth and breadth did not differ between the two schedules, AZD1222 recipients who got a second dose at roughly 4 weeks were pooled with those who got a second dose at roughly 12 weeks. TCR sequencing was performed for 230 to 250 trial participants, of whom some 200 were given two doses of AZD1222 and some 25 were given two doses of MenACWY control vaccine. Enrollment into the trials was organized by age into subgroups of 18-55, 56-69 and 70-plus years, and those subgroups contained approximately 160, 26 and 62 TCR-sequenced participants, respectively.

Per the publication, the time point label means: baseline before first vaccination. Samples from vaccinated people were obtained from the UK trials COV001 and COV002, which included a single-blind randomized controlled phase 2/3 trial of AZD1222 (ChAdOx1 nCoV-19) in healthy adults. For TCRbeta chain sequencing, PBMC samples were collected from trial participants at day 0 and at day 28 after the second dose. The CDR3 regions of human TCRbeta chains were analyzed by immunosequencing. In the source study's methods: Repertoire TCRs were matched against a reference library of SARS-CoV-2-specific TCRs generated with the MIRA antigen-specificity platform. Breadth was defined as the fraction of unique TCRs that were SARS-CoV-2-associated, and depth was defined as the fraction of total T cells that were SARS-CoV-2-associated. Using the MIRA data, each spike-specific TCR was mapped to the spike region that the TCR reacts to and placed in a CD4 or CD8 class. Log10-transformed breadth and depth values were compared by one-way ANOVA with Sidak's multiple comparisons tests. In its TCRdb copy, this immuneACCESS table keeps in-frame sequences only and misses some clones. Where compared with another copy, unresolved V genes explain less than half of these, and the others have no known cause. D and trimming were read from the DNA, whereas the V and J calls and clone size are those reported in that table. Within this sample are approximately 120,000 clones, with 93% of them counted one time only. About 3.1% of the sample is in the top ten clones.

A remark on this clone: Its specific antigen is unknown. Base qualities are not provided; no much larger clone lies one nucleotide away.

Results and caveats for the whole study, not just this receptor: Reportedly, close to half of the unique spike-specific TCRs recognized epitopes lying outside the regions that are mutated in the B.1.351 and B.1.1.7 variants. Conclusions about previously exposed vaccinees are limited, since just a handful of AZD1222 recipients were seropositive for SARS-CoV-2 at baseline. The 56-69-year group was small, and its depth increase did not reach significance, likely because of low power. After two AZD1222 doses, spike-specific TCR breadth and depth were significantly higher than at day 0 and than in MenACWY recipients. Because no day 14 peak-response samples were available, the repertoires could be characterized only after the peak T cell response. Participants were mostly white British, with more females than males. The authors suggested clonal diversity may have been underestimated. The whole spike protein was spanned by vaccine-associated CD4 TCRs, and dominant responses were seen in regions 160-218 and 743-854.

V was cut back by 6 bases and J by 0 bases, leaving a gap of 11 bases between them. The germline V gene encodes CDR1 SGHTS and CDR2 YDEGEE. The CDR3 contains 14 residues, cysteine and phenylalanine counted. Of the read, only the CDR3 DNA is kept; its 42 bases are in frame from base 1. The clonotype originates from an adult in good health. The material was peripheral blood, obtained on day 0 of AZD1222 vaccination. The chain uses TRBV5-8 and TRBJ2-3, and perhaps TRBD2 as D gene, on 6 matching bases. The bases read TGTGCCAGCACCAGGACTATAAGCACAGATACGCAGTATTTT. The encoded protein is CASTRTISTDTQYF.